The 17 T cell receptor beta chains below were found in one sample sequenced in a study of shared clonotypes between healthy human individuals. The repertoire was sequenced with immunoSEQ multiplex PCR; TCRdb's copy has only in-frame clones and lacks some. The sample contains about 2.3 million clones, 80% to 95% of which appear only once. Sample: naive CD4+ T cells from PBMCs. Subset defined: CD45RA+ positively selected. These receptors originate from a man aged 18 to 30 in good health. Some clones in this sample may be carry-over from other donors' samples.

This chain joins TRBV5-1 and TRBJ1-4; no clear D. CDR1 is SGHRS and CDR2 is YFSETQ in the germline V gene. The V end was cut by 3 bases, the J end by 8 bases, with 11 bases between. The CDR3 has 13 amino acids. This chain's CDR3 is CASSSDGYEKLFF. CDR3 in DNA: TGCGCCAGCAGCTCAGACGGCTACGAAAAACTGTTTTTT.

This clone was recorded only once. The same CDR3 also results from other DNA sequences found in this sample. This chain joins TRBV7-9 and TRBJ1-1; unclear D gene. V shed 6 bases and J shed 1 base, with 6 bases lying between them. CDR3 length: 12 amino acids. CDR1 and CDR2 from the germline V gene are SEHNR and FQNEAQ (reference sequence). The CDR3 loop is CASSPPNTEAFF. For the CDR3, the DNA is TGTGCCAGCAGTCCCCCGAACACTGAAGCTTTCTTT.

V gene TRBV5-1 combines with J gene TRBJ1-4; weak D call: TRBD1 (6 bases). Trimming removed 4 bases from V and 4 bases from J, with 14 bases in between. The length of the CDR3 is 15 residues. CDR1 and CDR2 from the germline V gene are SGHRS and YFSETQ. The CDR3 here is CASSLLTGLNEKLFF. The CDR3 bases are TGCGCCAGCAGCCTTCTGACAGGACTTAATGAAAAACTGTTTTTT.

The chain couples TRBV6-1 to TRBJ1-2; 9 nucleotides match TRBD1. Germline V gene data show CDR1 as MNHNS and CDR2 as SASEGT. The length of the CDR3 is 14 residues. The V segment lost 10 bases and the J segment 3 bases; nucleotides outside the gene matches: 9. The CDR3 nucleotides are TGTGCCACCCGGGACAGGGAGAATTACTATGGCTACACCTTC. Translation: CATRDRENYYGYTF.

The chain links TRBV15 to TRBJ1-1; D gene uncertain. Trimming cost V 0 bases and J 2 bases, with 10 bases left between them. This CDR3 spans 15 amino acids. Germline V lookup: CDR1 LNHNV, CDR2 YYDKDF (reference sequence). The DNA of the CDR3 is TGTGCCACCAGCAGAGATCGGAGCTATAACACTGAAGCTTTCTTT. Residues: CATSRDRSYNTEAFF. The full variable domain, with the rest looked up from reference TRBV15 and TRBJ1-1, is DAMVIQNPRYQVTQFGKPVTLSCSQTLNHNVMYWYQQKSSQAPKLLFHYYDKDFNNEADTPDNFQSRRPNTSFCFLDIRSPGLGDTAMYLCATSRDRSYNTEAFFGQGTRLTVV.

The genes are TRBV6-5 and TRBJ2-7; D remains ambiguous. V was cut by 7 bases and J by 3 bases, with 19 bases left in between. The CDR3 runs to 15 residues. The germline CDR1 and CDR2 sequences are MNHEY and SVGAGI. The CDR3 DNA sequence: TGTGCCAGCACCCCCCCTTTAGGCGGATTCTACGAGCAGTACTTC. Translation: CASTPPLGGFYEQYF.

The V call is TRBV2, the J call TRBJ2-1; D is uncertain. The V end was cut by 5 bases, the J end by 2 bases, with 13 bases between. Germline V gives CDR1 SNHLY, CDR2 FYNNEI. The CDR3 is 15 amino acids. The CDR3 is CASSPITVPYNEQFF. CDR3 bases: TGTGCCAGCAGTCCTATTACTGTCCCCTACAATGAGCAGTTCTTC.

This sequence joins TRBV7-6 and TRBJ1-4, with 11 bases that match TRBD1. The CDR3 is made up of 18 amino acids. CDR1 SGHVS and CDR2 FNYEAQ come from the germline V gene. V lost 5 bases to trimming and J lost 3 bases; unmatched junction nucleotides: 11. The CDR3 DNA reads TGTGCCAGCAGCACCTCCGGGACAGGGGGTATTTCTAATGAAAAACTGTTTTTT. Amino acids: CASSTSGTGGISNEKLFF. The whole variable domain, remainder taken from reference TRBV7-6 and TRBJ1-4, is GAGVSQSPRYKVTKRGQDVALRCDPISGHVSLYWYRQALGQGPEFLTYFNYEAQQDKSGLPNDRFSAERPEGSISTLTIQRTEQRDSAMYRCASSTSGTGGISNEKLFFGSGTQLSVL.

As to this clone: The sample holds other DNA sequences that translate to the same CDR3. The rearrangement links TRBV5-1 to TRBJ2-5; D gene ambiguous. Between the trimmed V and J ends, which lost 1 base and 1 base, there was a span of 8 bases. The CDR3 runs 14 residues. CDR1 and CDR2 (germline): SGHRS, YFSETQ. CDR3 residues: CASSLIGPQETQYF. The CDR3 region has the DNA TGCGCCAGCAGCTTGATCGGGCCCCAAGAGACCCAGTACTTC. The whole variable domain, remainder taken from reference TRBV5-1 and TRBJ2-5, is KAGVTQTPRYLIKTRGQQVTLSCSPISGHRSVSWYQQTPGQGLQFLFEYFSETQRNKGNFPGRFSGRQFSNSRSEMNVSTLELGDSALYLCASSLIGPQETQYFGPGTRLLVL.

J is TRBJ2-2 and V is TRBV29-1, with TRBD2 identical over 9 bases. CDR1 and CDR2 from the germline V gene are SQVTM and ANQGSEA. The CDR3 spans 18 residues. Unmatched junction bases numbered 12, after V lost 4 bases and J lost 0 bases. CDR3 loop: CSVGPSGATKTNTGELFF. The CDR3 region has the DNA TGCAGCGTTGGCCCTAGCGGGGCGACCAAAACGAACACCGGGGAGCTGTTTTTT.

The chain has TRBV6-5 and TRBJ2-7, with D unresolved. The CDR3 sequence is 14 residues long. Germline V gene lookup returns CDR1 MNHEY and CDR2 SVGAGI. V was clipped by 4 bases and J by 9 bases, with 19 bases between them. DNA for the CDR3: TGTGCCAGCAGTTCCGCATTAGCTATTGGTGTGCAGTACTTC. This codes for CASSSALAIGVQYF.

Turning to this clone: The sample contains more than one DNA sequence encoding this CDR3. The chain combines TRBV9 with TRBJ2-3, with D uncertain. CDR1 is SGDLS and CDR2 is YYNGEE in the germline V gene. V gave up 0 bases and J gave up 0 bases, with 8 bases separating them. This CDR3 region has 15 residues. The CDR3 DNA reads TGTGCCAGCAGCGTAGTGGCAGCTAGCACAGATACGCAGTATTTT. Its protein product is CASSVVAASTDTQYF.

CDR3: CSARGQASTDTQYF. In DNA, the CDR3 is TGCAGCGCCCGGGGACAGGCTAGCACAGATACGCAGTATTTT. This chain joins TRBV29-1 and TRBJ2-3, with TRBD1 identical over 8 bases. The CDR3 totals 14 residues. In germline, CDR1 is SQVTM, CDR2 ANQGSEA. J gave up 0 bases and V 7 bases, and 6 bases lay outside the gene matches.

In its sample, this clone was seen a few times. The CDR3 DNA sequence: TGTGCCAGCAGCTTTGGTGAAAAACTGTTTTTT. The encoded protein is CASSFGEKLFF. The gene calls are TRBV11-2 and TRBJ1-4; D uncertain. In germline, CDR1 is SGHAT, CDR2 FQNNGV. The CDR3 has 11 residues. Deletions cut 3 bases from V and 7 bases from J, with 3 bases between.

This clone showed up just once. This chain uses TRBV5-4 with TRBJ2-1; D gene unclear. V was trimmed by 0 bases and J by 13 bases, leaving 11 bases between them. This CDR3 contains 12 residues. Germline V gene lookup returns CDR1 SGHNT and CDR2 YYREEE (reference sequence). The CDR3 sequence: CASSLGGLSQFF. The DNA of the CDR3 is TGTGCCAGCAGCTTGGGAGGTTTAAGCCAGTTCTTC.

The rearrangement links TRBV5-1 to TRBJ1-3; D is perhaps TRBD1 (6 bases). Trimming pared 0 bases from V and 0 bases from J, leaving 13 bases between. CDR1 and CDR2 from the germline V gene are SGHRS and YFSETQ. The length of the CDR3 is 17 residues. CDR3 sequence reads: CASSLGGYRVSGNTIYF. CDR3 coding DNA: TGCGCCAGCAGCTTGGGGGGTTACAGGGTCTCTGGAAACACCATATATTTT.

The genes are TRBV2 and TRBJ2-1, with 9 bases matching TRBD1. This CDR3 has 16 amino acids. V gave up 3 bases and J gave up 6 bases; unmatched junction bases: 9. Germline values: CDR1 SNHLY, CDR2 FYNNEI. CDR3 in amino acids: CASSDSRTGAFNEQFF. The CDR3 DNA follows: TGTGCCAGCAGTGATTCGAGGACAGGGGCCTTCAATGAGCAGTTCTTC.